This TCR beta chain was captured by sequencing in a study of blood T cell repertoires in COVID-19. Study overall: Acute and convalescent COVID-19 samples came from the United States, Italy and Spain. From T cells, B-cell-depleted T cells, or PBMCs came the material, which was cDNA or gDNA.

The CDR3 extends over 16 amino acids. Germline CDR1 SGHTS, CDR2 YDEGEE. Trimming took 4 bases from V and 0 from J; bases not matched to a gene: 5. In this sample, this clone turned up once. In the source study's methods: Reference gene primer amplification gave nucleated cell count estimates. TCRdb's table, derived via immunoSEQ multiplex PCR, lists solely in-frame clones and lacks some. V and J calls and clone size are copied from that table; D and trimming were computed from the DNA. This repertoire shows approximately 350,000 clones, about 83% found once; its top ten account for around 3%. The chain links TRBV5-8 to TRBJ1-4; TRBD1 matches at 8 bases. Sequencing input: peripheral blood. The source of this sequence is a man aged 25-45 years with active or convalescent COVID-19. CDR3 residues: CASSPGQGTTNEKLFF. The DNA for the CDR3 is TGTGCCAGCAGCCCTGGACAGGGAACAACTAATGAAAAACTGTTTTTT.